This T cell receptor (beta chain) is from a study of persistence of HIV-infected CD4 T cells. This clone was found a few times. The antigen remains unidentified. J was trimmed by 2 bases and V by 4 bases; bases with no gene match: 3. Germline CDR1 reads SGHRS; CDR2 reads YFSETQ. The CDR3 has 13 amino acids. The libraries were made with immunoSEQ version 4 in survey mode. Using immunoSEQ multiplex PCR, the repertoire was profiled, and TCRdb retains in-frame clones only, with some absent. This table has just over 40,000 clones, 75% to 85% appearing once. An overlapping HIV-1 Gag peptide pool stimulated these cells at 0.95 to 1 ug/peptide/mL. Memory cells lacking CD40L and CD69 with high CD45RO were sorted. An approximately 20-hour stimulation of CD8-depleted PBMCs used anti-CD28/CD49d costimulation, CD40-blocking antibody and enfuvirtide.

This chain uses TRBV5-1 with TRBJ2-7; 7 bases agree with TRBD2. Sequenced here: CD4+ T cells sorted from PBMCs after approximately 20-hour stimulation, sampled from a patient who received antiretroviral therapy. The source is an adult man with HIV who was CMV-seropositive. The CDR3 loop reads CASSASGPYEQYF. The CDR3 DNA reads TGCGCCAGCAGCGCTAGCGGCCCCTACGAGCAGTACTTC. The whole variable domain, remainder taken from reference TRBV5-1 and TRBJ2-7, is KAGVTQTPRYLIKTRGQQVTLSCSPISGHRSVSWYQQTPGQGLQFLFEYFSETQRNKGNFPGRFSGRQFSNSRSEMNVSTLELGDSALYLCASSASGPYEQYFGPGTRLTVT.